Each of the 2 T cell receptor beta chains below was sequenced from the same sample in a study of spatial heterogeneity in lung cancer. Study results and caveats: Counts that tracked tumor mutation counts were those of expanded intratumoral alpha and beta TCRs.

Time point described: sample taken at primary tumor resection. These TCRs are of unknown antigen specificity. TCRdb re-derived calls from the 5' RACE reads in MiXCR, one entry per CDR3 protein. The sample lists about 3,000 distinct CDR3 sequences, around 6% occurring once. The sample consisted of lung tumor tissue, taken at surgery. Every receptor here comes from a male donor with early-stage non-small cell lung cancer.

Judged by abundance, this clonotype is medium-sized (0.01 to 0.1%). V and J are TRBV7-9 and TRBJ1-2; the match to TRBD1 covers 8 bases. The length of the CDR3 is 16 residues. The trim removed 5 bases at V and 0 bases at J, leaving 8 bases unmatched. The germline V gene encodes CDR1 SEHNR and CDR2 FQNEAQ (reference sequence). The chain's CDR3 is CASSPGQGPTNYGYTF. In DNA form, the CDR3 reads TGTGCCAGCAGCCCAGGACAGGGACCGACTAACTATGGCTACACCTTC.

At least ten counts were recorded for this clonotype. The chain carries TRBV7-9 and TRBJ2-7; the D gene is possibly TRBD2 (7 bases). Germline assignment: CDR1 SEHNR and CDR2 FQNEAQ (reference sequence). Trimming shortened V by 3 bases and J by 6 bases, and 12 bases separated the two germline ends. The CDR3 has 13 amino acids. The CDR3 coding sequence is TGTGCCAGCAGCTTTCCAGGGGAGGGCGAGCAGTACTTC. Encoded protein: CASSFPGEGEQYF.